The sequence of this T cell receptor (beta chain) was determined in a study of CD8 T cells in Susac syndrome. Study context: Among the sequenced Susac syndrome patients, roughly 6 had active disease while roughly eight were in remission.

Susac syndrome patients met recently defined diagnostic criteria for definite or probable disease. TEMRA cells were FACS-enriched, unlike CD8+ and CD4+ T cells, which were negatively isolated. After extraction with the RNeasy kit, roughly 0.45 to 1 ug of the RNA was reverse transcribed using random hexamers. One entry per CDR3 protein, called by TCRdb with MiXCR from the immunoSEQ multiplex PCR reads. The sample has around 170,000 distinct CDR3 sequences; around 93% are singletons. This CDR3 is 14 amino acids long. The V end lost 1 base, the J end lost 4 bases, and 10 bases lay between the germline ends.

The sequencing sample was made of CD8+ T cells from PBMCs. The chain is built from TRBV12-3 or TRBV12-4 and TRBJ1-1; no definite D call. This TCR came from a human donor with Susac syndrome. The CDR3 here is CASSLGERPTEAFF. CDR3 DNA: TGTGCCAGCAGTTTAGGCGAGAGACCCACTGAAGCTTTCTTT.